A selection of T cell receptor beta chains follows, all from one sample in a study of cytomegalovirus exposure and HLA in healthy donors. Repertoires were generated with immunoSEQ multiplex PCR, while TCRdb's copy carries only in-frame clones and drops some. The table has some 180,000 clones, approximately 84% seen once. Sequencing was performed on PBMCs. The receptors derive from a man aged 25 to 45 in good health and CMV-seropositive. The CDR3 runs from the conserved cysteine through the conserved F or W. D genes are given only for firm matches. Only some rows state a clone size, as once, few, many or a class for expanded clones.

j_call,d_call,clone_size,v_call,cdr3_aa,cdr3_nt
TRBJ1-2,TRBD1,.,TRBV11-3,CASSLAGTGGGYTF,TGTGCCAGCAGCTTAGCAGGAACAGGGGGGGGCTACACCTTC
TRBJ2-2,TRBD1,.,TRBV7-3,CASSAGTGRTGELFF,TGTGCCAGCAGCGCCGGGACAGGGAGGACCGGGGAGCTGTTTTTT
TRBJ2-3,.,.,TRBV2,CASLRRESTDTQYF,TGTGCCAGCCTGAGGCGGGAAAGCACAGATACGCAGTATTTT
TRBJ2-7,TRBD2,.,TRBV4-2,CASSPLAGGYEQYF,TGTGCCAGCAGCCCACTAGCGGGAGGCTACGAGCAGTACTTC
TRBJ2-3,TRBD2,.,TRBV19,CASSPVAGGGADTQYF,TGTGCCAGTAGTCCAGTAGCGGGAGGAGGGGCAGATACGCAGTATTTT
TRBJ2-6,TRBD1,few,TRBV6-4,CASSPGTGGSGANVLTF,TGTGCCAGCAGTCCCGGGACAGGGGGCTCTGGGGCCAACGTCCTGACTTTC
TRBJ1-2,TRBD1,.,TRBV6-5,CASRQTRQGLGGYTF,TGTGCCAGCAGACAAACCCGACAGGGTTTGGGGGGCTACACCTTC
TRBJ2-5,.,.,TRBV5-1,CASRRDQGLETQYF,TGCGCCAGCAGGCGGGACCAGGGTTTGGAGACCCAGTACTTC
TRBJ1-1,.,few,TRBV21-1,CASSKIWAEREDTEAFF,TGTGCCAGCAGCAAAATTTGGGCAGAGAGAGAAGACACTGAAGCTTTCTTT
TRBJ2-2,TRBD2,.,TRBV5-1,CASSSQGTSGRAGELFF,TGCGCCAGCAGCTCCCAGGGGACTAGCGGGAGGGCCGGGGAGCTGTTTTTT